This T cell receptor (beta chain) was sequenced for a study of CD8 T cells in ankylosing spondylitis. Points from the study as a whole: Matched synovial fluid from ankylosing spondylitis patients was reported to be enriched for disease-linked clones. Prior literature has documented some motif variants in synovial fluid and blood from reactive arthritis. For ankylosing spondylitis blood, a TCR beta motif of about eight highly homologous variants appeared characteristic. Disease-linked clones displayed a CD8+ phenotype and appeared relatively rarely in peripheral blood.

Libraries of TCR beta came from quantitative 5'-RACE with molecular barcodes. Using its own MiXCR run on the 5' RACE reads, TCRdb lists one record per CDR3 protein. The profile shows 500,000 or so distinct CDR3 sequences, roughly 5.3% of them singletons. This clonotype was recorded many times. What it recognizes is unknown. The germline gene is not matched at one end of the junction; a read error may be the cause. In germline, CDR1 is MDHEN, CDR2 SYDVKM. This CDR3 has 13 amino acids. This receptor was taken from a male donor with ankylosing spondylitis. The rearrangement uses TRBV28 and TRBJ1-1; no definite D call. The specimen was blood, either unsorted or a sorted T cell fraction (not recorded which). The CDR3 nucleotides are TGCGCCAGCAGCTACCCGGGGAACACTGAAGCTTTCTTT. Its translation is CASSYPGNTEAFF.